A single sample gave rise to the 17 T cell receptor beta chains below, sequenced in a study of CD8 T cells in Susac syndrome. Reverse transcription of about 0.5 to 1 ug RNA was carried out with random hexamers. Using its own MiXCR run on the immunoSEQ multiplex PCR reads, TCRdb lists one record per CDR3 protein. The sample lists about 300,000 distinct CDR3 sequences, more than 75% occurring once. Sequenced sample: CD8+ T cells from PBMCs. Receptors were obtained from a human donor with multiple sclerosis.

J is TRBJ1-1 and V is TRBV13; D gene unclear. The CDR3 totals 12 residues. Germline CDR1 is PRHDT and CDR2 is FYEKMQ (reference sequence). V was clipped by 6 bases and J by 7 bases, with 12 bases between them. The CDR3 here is CASRYGGIEAFF. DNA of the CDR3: TGTGCCAGCAGATACGGAGGAATTGAAGCTTTCTTT.

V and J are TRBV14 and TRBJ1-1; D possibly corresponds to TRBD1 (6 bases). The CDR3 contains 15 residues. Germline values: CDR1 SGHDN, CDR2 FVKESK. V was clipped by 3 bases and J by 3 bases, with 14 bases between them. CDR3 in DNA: TGTGCCAGCAGCCAGATCCTCAGGGGAGACACTGAAGCTTTCTTT. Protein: CASSQILRGDTEAFF.

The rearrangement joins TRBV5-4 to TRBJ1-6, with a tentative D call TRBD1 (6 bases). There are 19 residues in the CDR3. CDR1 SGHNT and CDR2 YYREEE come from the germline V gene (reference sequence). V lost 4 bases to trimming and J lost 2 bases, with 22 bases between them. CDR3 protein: CASSPPGGGKMTYNSPLHF. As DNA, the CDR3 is TGTGCCAGCAGCCCGCCCGGGGGCGGGAAGATGACCTATAATTCACCCCTCCACTTT.

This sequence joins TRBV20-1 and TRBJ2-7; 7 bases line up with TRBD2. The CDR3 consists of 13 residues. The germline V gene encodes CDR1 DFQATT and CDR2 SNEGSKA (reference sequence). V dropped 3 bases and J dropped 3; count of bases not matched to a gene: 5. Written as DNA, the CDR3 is TGCAGTGCTAGTCCGGGGGGAGGCTACGAGCAGTACTTC. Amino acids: CSASPGGGYEQYF.

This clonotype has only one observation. Here the CDR3 reads CASSSTGFAVDEQFF. CDR3 sequence (DNA): TGTGCCAGCAGCTCTACAGGGTTCGCAGTGGATGAGCAGTTCTTC. V gene TRBV7-9 combines with J gene TRBJ2-1; maybe TRBD1 (6 bases). The CDR3 is 15 amino acids. The ends were cut back, 4 bases at V and 8 bases at J, with 18 bases in the middle. CDR1 is SEHNR, CDR2 FQNEAQ, per germline (reference sequence).

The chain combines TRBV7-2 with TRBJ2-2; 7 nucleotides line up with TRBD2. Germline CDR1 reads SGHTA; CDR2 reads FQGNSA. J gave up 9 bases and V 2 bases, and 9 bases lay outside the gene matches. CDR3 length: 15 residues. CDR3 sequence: CASSLRGRVDRELFF. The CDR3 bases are TGTGCCAGCAGCTTAAGAGGGAGGGTCGACCGGGAGCTGTTTTTT.

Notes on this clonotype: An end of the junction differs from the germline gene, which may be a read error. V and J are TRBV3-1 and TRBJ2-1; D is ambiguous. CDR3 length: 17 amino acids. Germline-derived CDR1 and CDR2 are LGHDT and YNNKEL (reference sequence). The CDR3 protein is CAGSQDDDLAGYNEQFF. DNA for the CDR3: TGTGCCGGCAGCCAAGATGACGATTTGGCCGGGTACAATGAGCAGTTCTTC.

CDR3 sequence: CASSEPLSGGAHDEQYF. Written as DNA, the CDR3 is TGTGCCAGCAGCGAACCTCTCTCAGGGGGGGCGCACGACGAGCAGTACTTC. The chain combines TRBV2 with TRBJ2-7; D is possibly TRBD1 or TRBD2 (7 bases each). CDR1 is SNHLY, CDR2 FYNNEI, per germline. V was clipped by 6 bases and J by 5 bases, with 26 bases between them. The CDR3 spans 17 residues.

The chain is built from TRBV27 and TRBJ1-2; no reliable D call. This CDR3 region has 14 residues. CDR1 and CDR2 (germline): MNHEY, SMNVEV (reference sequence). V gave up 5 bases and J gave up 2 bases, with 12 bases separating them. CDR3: CASSSPGGNYGYTF. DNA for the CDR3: TGTGCCAGCAGTAGTCCAGGCGGAAACTATGGCTACACCTTC.

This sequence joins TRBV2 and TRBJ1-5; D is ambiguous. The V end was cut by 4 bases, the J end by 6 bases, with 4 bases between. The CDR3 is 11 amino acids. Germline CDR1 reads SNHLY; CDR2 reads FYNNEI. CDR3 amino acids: CASSVSQPQHF. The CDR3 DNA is TGTGCCAGCAGTGTTAGTCAGCCCCAGCATTTT.

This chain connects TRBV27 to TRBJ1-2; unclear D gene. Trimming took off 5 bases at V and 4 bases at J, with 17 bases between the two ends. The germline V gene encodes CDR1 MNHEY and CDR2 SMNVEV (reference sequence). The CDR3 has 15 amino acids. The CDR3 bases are TGTGCCAGCAGTCCCGTTCGGTCTACCTTCTATGGCTACACCTTC. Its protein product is CASSPVRSTFYGYTF.

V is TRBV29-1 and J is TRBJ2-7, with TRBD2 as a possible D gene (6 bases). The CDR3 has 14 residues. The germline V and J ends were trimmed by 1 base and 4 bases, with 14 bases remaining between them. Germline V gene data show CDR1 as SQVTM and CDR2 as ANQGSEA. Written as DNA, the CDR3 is TGCAGCGTTGAAGTAGCAGGGCGGGATTACGAGCAGTACTTC. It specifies CSVEVAGRDYEQYF.

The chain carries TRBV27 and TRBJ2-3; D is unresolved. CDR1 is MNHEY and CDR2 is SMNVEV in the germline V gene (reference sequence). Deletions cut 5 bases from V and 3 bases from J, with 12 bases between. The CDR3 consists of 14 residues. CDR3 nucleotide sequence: TGTGCCAGCAGTCCCATACCCAGAACAGATACGCAGTATTTT. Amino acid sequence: CASSPIPRTDTQYF.

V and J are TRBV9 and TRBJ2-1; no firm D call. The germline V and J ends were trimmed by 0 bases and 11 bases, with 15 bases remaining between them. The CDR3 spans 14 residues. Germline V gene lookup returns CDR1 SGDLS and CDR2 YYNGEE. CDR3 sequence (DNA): TGTGCCAGCAGCGTAGAAGCCTCGGGCGGAAAGCAGTTCTTC. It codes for CASSVEASGGKQFF.

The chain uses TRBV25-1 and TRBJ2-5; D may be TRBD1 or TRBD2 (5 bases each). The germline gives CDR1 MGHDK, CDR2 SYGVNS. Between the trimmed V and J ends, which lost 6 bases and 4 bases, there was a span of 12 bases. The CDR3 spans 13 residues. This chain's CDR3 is CASRGVLGETQYF. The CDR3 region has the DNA TGTGCCAGCAGGGGGGTTTTAGGAGAGACCCAGTACTTC.

The CDR3 loop reads CSVGTGDSYEQYF. The CDR3 bases are TGCAGCGTTGGGACAGGGGATTCCTACGAGCAGTACTTC. This chain connects TRBV29-1 to TRBJ2-7, with 9 bases aligning to TRBD1. The CDR3 is 13 residues long. V lost 4 bases and J lost 1; bases outside the gene matches: 2. The germline V gene encodes CDR1 SQVTM and CDR2 ANQGSEA.

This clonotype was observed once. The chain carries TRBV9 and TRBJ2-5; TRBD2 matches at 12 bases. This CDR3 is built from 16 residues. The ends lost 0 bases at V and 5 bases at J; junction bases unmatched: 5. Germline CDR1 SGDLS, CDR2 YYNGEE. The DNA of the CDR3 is TGTGCCAGCAGCGTAGCTGGGACTAGCGGGCGGGAGACCCAGTACTTC. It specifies CASSVAGTSGRETQYF.